Given below is one T cell receptor (beta chain) in context. Each CDR3 protein is one row after TCRdb ran MiXCR on the 5' RACE reads. The sample holds approximately 41,000 distinct CDR3 sequences; approximately 15% are singletons and the top ten take 3.5% to 4.5%. The sample is drawn from a study of neurological immune-mediated disorders. The CDR3 extends over 14 amino acids. CDR1 is LGHDT and CDR2 is YNNKEL in the germline V gene (reference sequence). The germline V and J ends were trimmed by 0 bases and 7 bases, with 10 bases remaining between them. The sample comprised CD4+ T cells from blood. The chain is built from TRBV3-1 and TRBJ2-1, with unresolved D. This receptor was identified in a woman aged 60 to 75 with HTLV-1-associated myelopathy (HAM/TSP). As DNA, the CDR3 is TGTGCCAGCAGCCAAGAGGGTAGTGTGAATGAGCAGTTCTTC. This gives the protein CASSQEGSVNEQFF.